The next 5 T cell receptor beta chains were all read from a single sample in a study of response to subunit inactivated influenza vaccine. One entry per CDR3 protein, called by TCRdb with MiXCR from the RT-PCR reads. The table has about 780,000 distinct CDR3 sequences, approximately 17% seen once. Sequencing used PBMCs from blood, obtained about 5 days after vaccination. The receptors originated from a man in his fifties or sixties who received an inactivated influenza vaccine.

About this clonotype itself: Its ends do not fully match the called genes, so a read error is possible. The DNA for the CDR3 is TGTGCTAGCAGCTCCAACAGGGTCGATGAGCAGTTCTTC. Protein sequence: CASSSNRVDEQFF. The J gene is TRBJ2-1, the V gene TRBV7-7, with TRBD1 as a possible D gene (6 bases). The germline CDR1 and CDR2 sequences are SSHAT and FNYEAQ (reference sequence). This CDR3 region has 13 residues.

This clonotype was recorded a few times. This rearrangement joins TRBV7-6 to TRBJ2-1, with 10 bases aligning to TRBD1. Germline CDR1 is SGHVS and CDR2 is FNYEAQ. J lost 4 bases, V lost 4 bases, and 4 bases had no gene match. This CDR3 has 15 residues. The CDR3 region is CASSYPGQGYNEQFF. The CDR3 nucleotides read TGTGCCAGCAGCTATCCGGGACAGGGGTACAATGAGCAGTTCTTC.

A few counts support this clonotype. The gene calls are TRBV7-2 and TRBJ2-7; D is perhaps TRBD1 (6 bases). Trimming cost V 3 bases and J 2 bases, with 11 bases left between them. CDR1 and CDR2 (germline): SGHTA, FQGNSA. CDR3 length equals 14 residues. CDR3 region: CASSFQGGPYEQYF. The CDR3, as DNA: TGTGCCAGCAGCTTCCAAGGGGGACCCTACGAGCAGTACTTC.

The chain is built from TRBV25-1 and TRBJ2-7; 7 positions agree with TRBD2. The CDR3 covers 13 residues. V lost 3 bases to trimming and J lost 5 bases; unmatched junction nucleotides: 4. The germline CDR1 and CDR2 sequences are MGHDK and SYGVNS. Written as DNA, the CDR3 is TGTGCCAGCAGTGATGGGACTATAGACGAGCAGTACTTC. Translated: CASSDGTIDEQYF.

The chain recombines TRBV27 with TRBJ2-7, with D possibly being TRBD1 (6 bases). Germline CDR1 reads MNHEY; CDR2 reads SMNVEV (reference sequence). The CDR3 covers 14 residues. V shed 6 bases and J shed 0 bases, with 12 bases lying between them. CDR3 in DNA: TGTGCCAGCAGGCTACAGGGTACCTCCTACGAGCAGTACTTC. It encodes CASRLQGTSYEQYF.